The rows below give T cell receptor beta chains drawn from one sample of a study of T cells in Graves' hyperthyroidism and ophthalmopathy. TCRdb re-analysed the multiplex PCR reads in MiXCR, keeping a single row per CDR3 protein. This sample yields approximately 400,000 distinct CDR3 sequences, of which around 14% are seen a single time; 11% belongs to the top ten. Source material: blood. Every receptor here comes from a woman aged 55-69 years with Graves' hyperthyroidism. Each CDR3 is given without its conserved first and last residue. The listing skips clone size in some rows; elsewhere it reads once, few, many or a size class.

cdr3_length: 12
v_call: TRBV12-3/TRBV12-4
clone_size: few
cdr3_aa: ASSPRLPGNTIY

cdr3_length: 11
v_call: TRBV19
clone_size: .
cdr3_aa: ASGTGGGYGYT

cdr3_length: 12
v_call: TRBV12-3/TRBV12-4
clone_size: many
cdr3_aa: ASSWRGAGTEAF

cdr3_length: 16
v_call: TRBV5-1
clone_size: .
cdr3_aa: ASSLGPRQRHSGNTIY

cdr3_length: 11
v_call: TRBV28
clone_size: many
cdr3_aa: ASSLPGPYEQY

cdr3_length: 13
v_call: TRBV2
clone_size: many
cdr3_aa: ASSLGLAGPPTQY

cdr3_length: 14
v_call: TRBV7-9
clone_size: few
cdr3_aa: ASSSRVAGKIYEQY

cdr3_length: 14
v_call: TRBV24-1
clone_size: many
cdr3_aa: ATSDTLARGYNEQF

cdr3_length: 15
v_call: TRBV28
clone_size: many
cdr3_aa: ASSLGLIGGRSNEQF

cdr3_length: 12
v_call: TRBV11-3
clone_size: many
cdr3_aa: ASSRESSYNEQF

cdr3_length: 11
v_call: TRBV12-3/TRBV12-4
clone_size: many
cdr3_aa: ASSVQSSYEQY

cdr3_length: 15
v_call: TRBV6-1
clone_size: many
cdr3_aa: ASRSGTGNPGANVLT

cdr3_length: 15
v_call: TRBV18
clone_size: many
cdr3_aa: ASSPYISKERGYGYT

cdr3_length: 12
v_call: TRBV19
clone_size: few
cdr3_aa: ASSGDRPNQPQH

cdr3_length: 13
v_call: TRBV20-1
clone_size: many
cdr3_aa: SARDSDRGIYEQY

cdr3_length: 13
v_call: TRBV9
clone_size: few
cdr3_aa: ASSVASGDSYEQY

cdr3_length: 9
v_call: TRBV29-1
clone_size: .
cdr3_aa: SGDNAGELF

cdr3_length: 13
v_call: TRBV15
clone_size: .
cdr3_aa: ATSRDGLSYNEQF

cdr3_length: 12
v_call: TRBV7-9
clone_size: many
cdr3_aa: ASNQGGVADTQY

cdr3_length: 12
v_call: TRBV29-1
clone_size: .
cdr3_aa: SAITSSGANVLT

cdr3_length: 12
v_call: TRBV27
clone_size: many
cdr3_aa: ASRLAGAGNEQF

cdr3_length: 13
v_call: TRBV11-2
clone_size: .
cdr3_aa: ASSFGARTNYGYT

cdr3_length: 13
v_call: TRBV5-1
clone_size: .
cdr3_aa: ASSKGQTNTGELF

cdr3_length: 11
v_call: TRBV10-1
clone_size: .
cdr3_aa: ASSDGASYEQY

cdr3_length: 12
v_call: TRBV10-3
clone_size: .
cdr3_aa: AISEGDSYYGYT

cdr3_length: 18
v_call: TRBV7-2
clone_size: few
cdr3_aa: ASSLVGGGASGSSTDTQY

cdr3_length: 16
v_call: TRBV28
clone_size: many
cdr3_aa: ASSSWRLAGGISYEQY

cdr3_length: 16
v_call: TRBV10-2
clone_size: .
cdr3_aa: ASSDGAFSGGSYNEQF

cdr3_length: 13
v_call: TRBV20-1
clone_size: .
cdr3_aa: SAKGTSAWSETQY

cdr3_length: 12
v_call: TRBV20-1
clone_size: few
cdr3_aa: SSGWGVGGNEQF

cdr3_length: 10
v_call: TRBV2
clone_size: many
cdr3_aa: ASSGDRGGYT

cdr3_length: 13
v_call: TRBV30
clone_size: .
cdr3_aa: AWSKAAGGAEKLF

cdr3_length: 13
v_call: TRBV5-1
clone_size: many
cdr3_aa: ASSRDTRYYNEQF

cdr3_length: 11
v_call: TRBV5-6
clone_size: .
cdr3_aa: ASTSRGSYEQF

cdr3_length: 13
v_call: TRBV30
clone_size: many
cdr3_aa: AWSVSGLAGVEQF

cdr3_length: 13
v_call: TRBV12-3/TRBV12-4
clone_size: .
cdr3_aa: ASSLGGQGLYEQY

cdr3_length: 14
v_call: TRBV4-2
clone_size: .
cdr3_aa: ASSVTHGTGNQPQH

cdr3_length: 13
v_call: TRBV29-1
clone_size: .
cdr3_aa: SVEDLEGADYGYT

cdr3_length: 11
v_call: TRBV11-2
clone_size: .
cdr3_aa: ASSEQGLSPLH

cdr3_length: 13
v_call: TRBV11-2
clone_size: many
cdr3_aa: ASSLGLGYGNEQF

cdr3_length: 13
v_call: TRBV28
clone_size: .
cdr3_aa: AILGRTGGDYGYT

cdr3_length: 14
v_call: TRBV18
clone_size: few
cdr3_aa: ASSRRAGGGKETQY

cdr3_length: 12
v_call: TRBV24-1
clone_size: many
cdr3_aa: ATSPPARYYEQY

cdr3_length: 13
v_call: TRBV6-6
clone_size: few
cdr3_aa: ASSYVSGQVEGYT

cdr3_length: 10
v_call: TRBV6-2/TRBV6-3
clone_size: .
cdr3_aa: ASSTIGYVRF

cdr3_length: 12
v_call: TRBV20-1
clone_size: many
cdr3_aa: SAITLAGRNEQF

cdr3_length: 13
v_call: TRBV7-3
clone_size: .
cdr3_aa: ACSTGGSTPIEQF

cdr3_length: 11
v_call: TRBV5-5
clone_size: many
cdr3_aa: ASSRTSDQPQH

cdr3_length: 10
v_call: TRBV3-1
clone_size: many
cdr3_aa: ASSQDGDTQY

cdr3_length: 16
v_call: TRBV15
clone_size: few
cdr3_aa: ATSRALAGVENTGELF

cdr3_length: 12
v_call: TRBV19
clone_size: .
cdr3_aa: ASNTRELGNEQF

cdr3_length: 16
v_call: TRBV19
clone_size: .
cdr3_aa: ASRKTRQGGLMNTEAF

cdr3_length: 10
v_call: TRBV28
clone_size: many
cdr3_aa: ASRGALNEQY

cdr3_length: 10
v_call: TRBV6-1
clone_size: .
cdr3_aa: ASRKGALEQF

cdr3_length: 12
v_call: TRBV6-2/TRBV6-3
clone_size: many
cdr3_aa: ASSYPGLGNTIY

cdr3_length: 15
v_call: TRBV28
clone_size: few
cdr3_aa: ASNPYLQGRGNSPLH